These T cell receptor beta chains were read from a single sample in a study of blood T cell repertoires in COVID-19. Repertoires were generated with immunoSEQ multiplex PCR, while TCRdb's copy carries only in-frame clones and drops some. The table lists about 480,000 clones, around nine tenths of them singletons. The sequenced sample was PBMCs or T cells enriched from blood (not recorded which). The source of these receptors is a woman aged 18-35 years with acute COVID-19. Both conserved end residues are part of each CDR3.

length | V | CDR3
16 | TRBV19 | CASSGSDRGPNQPQHF
17 | TRBV4-1 | CASSHRQEPGRNQPQHF
12 | TRBV11-2 | CASRTTGSEQYF
13 | TRBV19 | CASRGSSYNEQFF
16 | TRBV10-3 | CAISSGTSGITGELFF
15 | TRBV19 | CASSMSGTGGTEAFF
11 | TRBV14 | CASSHGLEQYF
13 | TRBV7-9 | CASSPTVNTEAFF
14 | TRBV19 | CASSMSGSNQPQHF
15 | TRBV13 | CASSLRQGRTGELFF